The next 21 T cell receptor beta chains were all read from a single sample in a study of sequential checkpoint blockade in melanoma. The treatment: randomized to nivolumab then ipilimumab (arm A) or the reverse (arm B). Profiled with immunoSEQ multiplex PCR; TCRdb holds only in-frame clones, not every one. The sample has around 34,000 clones; approximately 86% are singletons. The source material was CD8+ T cells sorted from blood (inferred from file names), sampled from a patient given nivolumab and ipilimumab in sequence. Receptor source: a human donor with melanoma.

The genes are TRBV6-1 and TRBJ2-5; 8 bases fit TRBD2. CDR1 MNHNS and CDR2 SASEGT come from the germline V gene. Trimming at V came to 4 bases and at J to 1 base, leaving 14 bases not matched to a gene. The CDR3 is 18 residues long. Here the CDR3 DNA reads TGTGCCAGCAGTGGCCGGCACGGCTCTACTAGCGGCCAAGAGACCCAGTACTTC. It yields the protein CASSGRHGSTSGQETQYF.

The chain carries TRBV6-5 and TRBJ1-3, with D perhaps TRBD1 (6 bases). CDR1 and CDR2 from the germline V gene are MNHEY and SVGAGI. V was shortened by 1 base and J by 2 bases, with 9 bases between the two germline ends. The CDR3 runs 15 residues. The CDR3 here is CASSYWGGPGNTIYF. The CDR3 DNA follows: TGTGCCAGCAGTTACTGGGGGGGGCCTGGAAACACCATATATTTT.

This clone was recorded a few times. The chain carries TRBV7-9 and TRBJ2-6; the match to TRBD1 covers 7 bases. CDR1 is SEHNR, CDR2 FQNEAQ, per germline (reference sequence). The CDR3 is 19 residues long. Germline trimming cut 4 bases from V and 0 bases from J; bases unmatched to any gene: 12. The CDR3 sequence: CASSSQWTGRDSGANVLTF. The CDR3 DNA is TGTGCCAGCAGCTCACAATGGACAGGCCGGGACTCTGGGGCCAACGTCCTGACTTTC.

The chain joins TRBV27 to TRBJ1-2, with a possible D match to TRBD1 (5 bases). The CDR3 contains 14 residues. Trimming pared 5 bases from V and 7 bases from J, leaving 17 bases between. Germline values: CDR1 MNHEY, CDR2 SMNVEV (reference sequence). The CDR3 nucleotides read TGTGCCAGCAGTCGGTCTCCCAACAGGTTTGGCTACACCTTC. Translated: CASSRSPNRFGYTF.

This rearrangement joins TRBV1 to TRBJ2-7; TRBD2, the table's D call, lacks a check against the DNA. TRBV1 is a documented pseudogene. This CDR3 contains 16 residues. CDR3 nucleotides: TGCACCAGCAGCCAAGAAGGGGGGACTAGCCGATACGAGCAGTACTTC. Translated, it gives CTSSQEGGTSRYEQYF.

V gene TRBV7-9 combines with J gene TRBJ2-3; a weak D match, TRBD2 (6 bases). Germline V gene data show CDR1 as SEHNR and CDR2 as FQNEAQ (reference sequence). V lost 6 bases to trimming and J lost 2 bases, with 18 bases between them. The CDR3 extends over 16 amino acids. CDR3: CASRPRTSYNTDTQYF. As DNA, the CDR3 is TGTGCCAGCAGGCCCAGAACTAGCTATAACACAGATACGCAGTATTTT.

V and J are TRBV5-1 and TRBJ1-2; 8 bases map to TRBD1. V dropped 5 bases and J dropped 4; count of bases not matched to a gene: 7. The CDR3 extends over 14 amino acids. Germline CDR1 reads SGHRS; CDR2 reads YFSETQ. In DNA, the CDR3 is TGCGCCAGCAGGGCACAGGGGGGTGCCTATGGCTACACCTTC. The encoded protein is CASRAQGGAYGYTF.

The rearrangement uses TRBV4-1 and TRBJ1-1; 7 bases are a match to TRBD1. With 4 bases clipped from V and 1 base from J, the junction kept 3 bases outside the gene matches. Germline lookup yields CDR1 MGHRA and CDR2 YSYEKL. The CDR3 is 14 residues long. CDR3 loop: CASSPGQANTEAFF. CDR3 sequence (DNA): TGCGCCAGCAGCCCAGGACAGGCGAACACTGAAGCTTTCTTT.

The chain recombines TRBV4-2 with TRBJ2-2; no definite D call. This CDR3 region has 17 residues. Trimming took off 5 bases at V and 3 bases at J, with 19 bases between the two ends. Germline V gene sequence: CDR1 LGHNA, CDR2 YNFKEQ. The CDR3 DNA reads TGTGCCAGCAGCAAAACCTCCCGAGCGTCCTACACCGGGGAGCTGTTTTTT. This translates into CASSKTSRASYTGELFF.

V and J are TRBV18 and TRBJ1-2, with 9 bases matching TRBD1. Trimming at V came to 2 bases and at J to 4 bases, leaving 5 bases not matched to a gene. The CDR3 covers 15 residues. Germline loops: CDR1 KGHSH, CDR2 LQKENI. CDR3 DNA sequence: TGTGCCAGCTCACCAACAGGGGGCGCCGGCTATGGCTACACCTTC. Residues: CASSPTGGAGYGYTF. Supplemented by reference TRBV18 and TRBJ1-2, the full variable domain reads NAGVMQNPRHLVRRRGQEARLRCSPMKGHSHVYWYRQLPEEGLKFMVYLQKENIIDESGMPKERFSAEFPKEGPSILRIQQVVRGDSAAYFCASSPTGGAGYGYTFGSGTRLTVV.

This chain joins TRBV28 and TRBJ2-1, with D possibly matching TRBD2 (5 bases). The CDR3 loop spans 16 amino acids. The germline gives CDR1 MDHEN, CDR2 SYDVKM. Trimming shortened V by 1 base and J by 3 bases, and 13 bases separated the two germline ends. CDR3 sequence: CASSLSGNRIYNEQFF. The DNA for the CDR3 is TGTGCCAGCAGTTTATCGGGGAACCGTATCTACAATGAGCAGTTCTTC.

The V gene is TRBV30, the J gene TRBJ2-7; 9 bases match TRBD1. CDR1 GTSNPN and CDR2 SVGIG come from the germline V gene (reference sequence). V was clipped by 2 bases and J by 4 bases; unmatched bases: 6. The CDR3 contains 14 residues. The CDR3 coding sequence is TGTGCCTGGAGTTGGGGGGACAGGGTTTACGAGCAGTACTTC. It codes for CAWSWGDRVYEQYF.

The chain links TRBV5-5 to TRBJ2-7; D is uncertain. The CDR3 loop spans 12 amino acids. Germline loops: CDR1 SGHKS, CDR2 YYEKEE (reference sequence). The germline V and J ends were trimmed by 1 base and 6 bases, with 8 bases remaining between them. The DNA of the CDR3 is TGTGCCAGCAGCTTGAGTACTATCGAGCAGTACTTC. Translating gives CASSLSTIEQYF.

The rearrangement uses TRBV10-3 and TRBJ1-1; a weak D match, TRBD1 (6 bases). The CDR3 runs to 12 residues. V lost 10 bases, J lost 11 bases, and 20 bases lay in between. From germline, CDR1 is ENHRY and CDR2 SYGVKD. The CDR3 spells CATRTERIEAFF. DNA of the CDR3: TGTGCCACCAGGACAGAGAGAATTGAGGCTTTCTTT.

This sequence joins TRBV9 and TRBJ2-1; D gene unclear. This CDR3 has 14 residues. CDR1 and CDR2 (germline): SGDLS, YYNGEE. V was trimmed by 5 bases and J by 3 bases, leaving 12 bases between them. In DNA form, the CDR3 reads TGTGCCAGCAGGGCCTCTGGTCTCTACAATGAGCAGTTCTTC. It specifies CASRASGLYNEQFF.

This clone was counted between two and nine times. Distinct nucleotide sequences in the sample also encode this CDR3. The genes are TRBV7-9 and TRBJ1-2, with 7 bases fitting TRBD1. This CDR3 spans 15 amino acids. Losses at the gene ends were 5 bases for V and 1 base for J; bases not matched to a gene: 7. Germline CDR1 SEHNR, CDR2 FQNEAQ (reference sequence). CDR3 nucleotide sequence: TGTGCCAGCAGCCTAGGTACAGGGGTTAACTATGGCTACACCTTC. Translation gives CASSLGTGVNYGYTF.

The chain carries TRBV9 and TRBJ1-1; 7 bases line up with TRBD1. The V gene's germline CDR1 is SGDLS and CDR2 YYNGEE. The CDR3 loop spans 15 amino acids. J gave up 0 bases and V 4 bases, and 6 bases lay outside the gene matches. CDR3 sequence reads: CASSPWGQLNTEAFF. Written as DNA, the CDR3 is TGTGCCAGCAGCCCATGGGGACAGTTGAACACTGAAGCTTTCTTT. The full variable domain, completed using reference TRBV9 and TRBJ1-1, is DSGVTQTPKHLITATGQRVTLRCSPRSGDLSVYWYQQSLDQGLQFLIQYYNGEERAKGNILERFSAQQFPDLHSELNLSSLELGDSALYFCASSPWGQLNTEAFFGQGTRLTVV.

CDR3 nucleotides: TGTGCCAGCAGCCCGACAGGGGAGACTGAAGCTTTCTTT. This translates into CASSPTGETEAFF. The J gene is TRBJ1-1, the V gene TRBV7-6; 8 positions match TRBD1. V trimming: 5 bases; J trimming: 5 bases; junction bases outside the gene matches: 4. CDR1 is SGHVS, CDR2 FNYEAQ, per germline. This CDR3 is 13 amino acids long.

V gene TRBV9 combines with J gene TRBJ2-3, with D tentatively TRBD1 (6 bases). Between the trimmed V and J ends, which lost 4 bases and 0 bases, there was a span of 15 bases. The CDR3 runs to 16 residues. In germline, CDR1 is SGDLS, CDR2 YYNGEE. CDR3 residues: CASSLETTGSTDTQYF. The CDR3 DNA reads TGTGCCAGCAGCCTCGAGACGACAGGTAGCACAGATACGCAGTATTTT.

This clone was observed a few times. This rearrangement joins TRBV14 to TRBJ2-7, with 8 bases lining up with TRBD1. V lost 4 bases to trimming and J lost 1 base; unmatched junction nucleotides: 9. The CDR3 sequence is 16 residues long. Germline values: CDR1 SGHDN, CDR2 FVKESK. The CDR3 DNA sequence: TGTGCCAGCAGCCCCCGGCGTGGACAGGGATCCTACGAGCAGTACTTC. Its protein is CASSPRRGQGSYEQYF. The variable domain in full, completed from reference TRBV14 and TRBJ2-7, reads EAGVTQFPSHSVIEKGQTVTLRCDPISGHDNLYWYRRVMGKEIKFLLHFVKESKQDESGMPNNRFLAERTGGTYSTLKVQPAELEDSGVYFCASSPRRGQGSYEQYFGPGTRLTVT.

In this sample, this clone turned up once. V is TRBV18 and J is TRBJ2-7; TRBD1 agrees at 7 bases. Per the germline V gene, CDR1 is KGHSH and CDR2 is LQKENI. Trimming took 3 bases from V and 0 from J; bases not matched to a gene: 8. This CDR3 contains 16 residues. This chain's CDR3 is CASSPNPGTASYEQYF. In DNA, the CDR3 is TGTGCCAGCTCACCCAACCCCGGGACAGCCTCCTACGAGCAGTACTTC.